Each of the 5 T cell receptor beta chains below was sequenced from the same sample in a study of shared clonotypes between healthy human individuals. Clones were read by immunoSEQ multiplex PCR, and TCRdb kept only the in-frame ones, dropping some. Among some 1 million clones listed, around 74% were seen once. Sequencing was done on a sample of memory CD4+ T cells sorted from blood. Described subset: CD45RA-negative fraction. All receptors derive from a man aged 18 to 29 in good health.

Only a few counts were recorded for this clone. The chain couples TRBV6-1 to TRBJ1-5; D is uncertain. Germline assignment: CDR1 MNHNS and CDR2 SASEGT. The CDR3 contains 14 residues. The V end lost 7 bases, the J end lost 4 bases, and 14 bases lay between the germline ends. In DNA, the CDR3 is TGTGCCAGCACGAGGCAGGCCTATAATCAGCCCCAGCATTTT. Translation gives CASTRQAYNQPQHF.

This chain joins TRBV7-3 and TRBJ2-1; a weak D match, TRBD2 (6 bases). Germline V CDR1 and CDR2: SGHTA, FQGTGA. V was pared by 1 base and J by 6 bases, with 10 bases between. This CDR3 has 14 residues. The CDR3, as DNA: TGTGCCAGCAGCTTAAGCGGGGTGGGCAATGAGCAGTTCTTC. Protein sequence: CASSLSGVGNEQFF.

J is TRBJ2-1 and V is TRBV7-3, with D possibly being TRBD2 (6 bases). V lost 2 bases and J lost 4, with 12 bases in between. Germline V gene lookup returns CDR1 SGHTA and CDR2 FQGTGA. The CDR3 consists of 15 residues. The CDR3 bases are TGTGCCAGCAGCTTATACGGGGGACGGTACAATGAGCAGTTCTTC. It yields the protein CASSLYGGRYNEQFF.

As regards this clone: The same CDR3 can be traced to other DNA sequences in this sample. J is TRBJ2-7 and V is TRBV5-4; 9 nucleotides agree with TRBD1. CDR3 size: 15 residues. CDR1 SGHNT and CDR2 YYREEE come from the germline V gene (reference sequence). V gave up 4 bases and J gave up 2 bases; unmatched junction bases: 7. CDR3 nucleotides: TGTGCCAGCAGCCCACGACAGGGGGTTACCTACGAGCAGTACTTC. It yields the protein CASSPRQGVTYEQYF.

This clone has a handful of counts. Additional DNA sequences in this sample encode the identical CDR3. The CDR3 region is CASSLSQGGGELFF. The CDR3 DNA reads TGCGCCAGCAGCTTGTCCCAGGGCGGCGGGGAGCTGTTTTTT. The rearrangement links TRBV5-1 to TRBJ2-2; tentatively, D is TRBD1 (5 bases). This CDR3 region has 14 residues. CDR1 and CDR2 from the germline V gene are SGHRS and YFSETQ. V was pared by 1 base and J by 7 bases, with 11 bases between.